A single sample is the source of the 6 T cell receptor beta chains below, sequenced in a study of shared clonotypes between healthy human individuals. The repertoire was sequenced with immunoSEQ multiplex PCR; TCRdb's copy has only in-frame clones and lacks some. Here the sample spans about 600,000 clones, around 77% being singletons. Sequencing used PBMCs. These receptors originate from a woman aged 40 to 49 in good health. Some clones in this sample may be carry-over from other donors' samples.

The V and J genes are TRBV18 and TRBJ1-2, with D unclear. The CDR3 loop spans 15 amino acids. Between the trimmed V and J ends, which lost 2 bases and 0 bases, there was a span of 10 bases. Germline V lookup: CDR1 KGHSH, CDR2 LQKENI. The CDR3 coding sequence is TGTGCCAGCTCACCAACTAGGGAGCCTAACTATGGCTACACCTTC. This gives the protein CASSPTREPNYGYTF.

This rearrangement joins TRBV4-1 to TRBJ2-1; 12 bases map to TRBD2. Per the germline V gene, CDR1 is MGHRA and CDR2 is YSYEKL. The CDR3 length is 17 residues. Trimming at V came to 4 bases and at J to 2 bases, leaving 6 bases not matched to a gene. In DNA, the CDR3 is TGCGCCAGCAGCCTCGGACTAGCGGGAACTCCCTACAATGAGCAGTTCTTC. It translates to CASSLGLAGTPYNEQFF.

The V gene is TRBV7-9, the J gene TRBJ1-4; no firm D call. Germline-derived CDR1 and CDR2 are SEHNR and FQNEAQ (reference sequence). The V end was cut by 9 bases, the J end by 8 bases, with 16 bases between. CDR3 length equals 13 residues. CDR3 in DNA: TGTGCCAGTGCCCGGGCCCTTGGCGAAAAACTGTTTTTT. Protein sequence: CASARALGEKLFF. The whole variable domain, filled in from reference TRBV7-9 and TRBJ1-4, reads DTGVSQNPRHKITKRGQNVTFRCDPISEHNRLYWYRQTLGQGPEFLTYFQNEAQLEKSRLLSDRFSAERPKGSFSTLEIQRTEQGDSAMYLCASARALGEKLFFGSGTQLSVL.

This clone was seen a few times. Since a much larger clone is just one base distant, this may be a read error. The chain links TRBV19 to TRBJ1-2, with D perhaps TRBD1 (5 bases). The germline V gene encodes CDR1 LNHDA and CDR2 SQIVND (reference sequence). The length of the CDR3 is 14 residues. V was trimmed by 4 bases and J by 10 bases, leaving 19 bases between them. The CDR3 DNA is TGTGCCAGTAGTACCCCGGGACTCAATGCGTACTACACCTTC. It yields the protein CASSTPGLNAYYTF.

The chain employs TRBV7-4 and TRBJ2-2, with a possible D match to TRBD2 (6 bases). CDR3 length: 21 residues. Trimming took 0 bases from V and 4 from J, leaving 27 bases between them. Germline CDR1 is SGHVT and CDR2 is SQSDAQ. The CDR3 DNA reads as TGTGCCAGCAGCTTAGCGCATGTACGGGAGCCGGCGGTGCTATCCACCGGGGAGCTGTTTTTT. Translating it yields CASSLAHVREPAVLSTGELFF.

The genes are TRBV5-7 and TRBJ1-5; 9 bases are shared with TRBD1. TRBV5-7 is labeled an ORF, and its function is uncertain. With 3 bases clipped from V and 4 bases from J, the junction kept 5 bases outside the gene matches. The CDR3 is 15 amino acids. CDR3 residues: CASSSGQGQNQPQHF. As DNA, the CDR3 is TGTGCCAGCAGCTCGGGACAGGGACAAAATCAGCCCCAGCATTTT.